The 22 T cell receptor beta chains below come from one sample, sequenced in a study of CD8+ T cells in alopecia areata. Extracted RNA was reverse transcribed, and the resulting cDNA served as sequencing template. The assay was immunoSEQ multiplex PCR, and TCRdb's table has in-frame clones only and misses some. The sample has a few hundred thousand clones; 60% are singletons. Treatment: oral pan-JAK inhibitor, 5-10 mg twice daily. Source: CD4+ T cells sorted from blood, taken around week 54, from a patient treated with tofacitinib. These receptors all stem from a human donor with alopecia areata.

This chain joins TRBV7-6 and TRBJ2-6; D remains ambiguous. The CDR3 runs to 14 residues. Germline V gene sequence: CDR1 SGHVS, CDR2 FNYEAQ. V lost 4 bases, J lost 0 bases, and 4 bases lay in between. Written as DNA, the CDR3 is TGTGCCAGCAGCTCCGACTCTGGGGCCAACGTCCTGACTTTC. It yields the protein CASSSDSGANVLTF.

V gene TRBV20-1 combines with J gene TRBJ1-1; D call uncertain. V lost 5 bases, J lost 5 bases, and 9 bases lay in between. CDR1 and CDR2 (germline): DFQATT, SNEGSKA (reference sequence). The CDR3 runs 11 residues. CDR3 protein: CSAPSGTEAFF. The CDR3, as DNA: TGCAGTGCTCCGTCGGGTACTGAAGCTTTCTTT.

The chain has TRBV30 and TRBJ2-1; D unresolved. This CDR3 has 10 residues. V lost 5 bases to trimming and J lost 7 bases, with 6 bases between them. In germline, CDR1 is GTSNPN, CDR2 SVGIG (reference sequence). The CDR3, as DNA: TGTGCCTGGTCTCATAATGAGCAGTTCTTC. Its protein is CAWSHNEQFF.

The gene calls are TRBV7-2 and TRBJ1-1; the match to TRBD1 covers 8 bases. Germline values: CDR1 SGHTA, CDR2 FQGNSA. V was clipped by 6 bases and J by 1 base; unmatched bases: 7. The CDR3 totals 15 residues. CDR3 protein: CASRHKTGANTEAFF. CDR3 coding DNA: TGTGCCAGCAGGCATAAGACAGGGGCGAACACTGAAGCTTTCTTT.

This clone was seen a handful of times. The chain employs TRBV7-2 and TRBJ1-5; 10 bases match TRBD1. The CDR3 covers 17 residues. Unmatched junction bases numbered 6, after V lost 1 base and J lost 3 bases. Germline V CDR1 and CDR2: SGHTA, FQGNSA. CDR3 nucleotides: TGTGCCAGCAGCTTAGGACAGGGGGCCCAGGACAATCAGCCCCAGCATTTT. As protein: CASSLGQGAQDNQPQHF.

The gene calls are TRBV6-5 and TRBJ2-2; 7 nucleotides line up with TRBD1. The J segment lost 7 bases and the V segment lost 2 bases, leaving 4 bases of the junction unmatched. In germline, CDR1 is MNHEY, CDR2 SVGAGI. The CDR3 runs 14 residues. CDR3 sequence: CASSYRGPSGELFF. The CDR3 nucleotides are TGTGCCAGCAGTTACAGGGGGCCTAGCGGGGAGCTGTTTTTT.

The rearrangement links TRBV20-1 to TRBJ2-1, with no clear D. Germline V lookup: CDR1 DFQATT, CDR2 SNEGSKA (reference sequence). Trimming pared 2 bases from V and 9 bases from J, leaving 5 bases between. This CDR3 contains 10 residues. The CDR3 region is CSARNVEQFF. DNA of the CDR3: TGCAGTGCTAGAAATGTTGAGCAGTTCTTC.

The V call is TRBV6-5, the J call TRBJ1-2; D is ambiguous. CDR1 and CDR2 from the germline V gene are MNHEY and SVGAGI. The CDR3 extends over 13 amino acids. Trimming removed 2 bases from V and 2 bases from J, with 6 bases in between. CDR3 in amino acids: CASSYKTNYGYTF. The CDR3 region has the DNA TGTGCCAGCAGTTACAAGACGAACTATGGCTACACCTTC.

This clone has more than one count but fewer than ten. Other DNA sequences from this sample encode an identical CDR3 as well. The chain couples TRBV25-1 to TRBJ1-2; 7 nucleotides line up with TRBD1. The CDR3 is 13 residues long. The J segment lost 2 bases and the V segment lost 3 bases, leaving 0 bases of the junction unmatched. Germline V lookup: CDR1 MGHDK, CDR2 SYGVNS. The CDR3 DNA reads TGTGCCAGCAGTGAGACAGGGAACTATGGCTACACCTTC. Residues: CASSETGNYGYTF.

The gene calls are TRBV7-9 and TRBJ2-1; D is uncertain. The CDR3 has 12 amino acids. Germline loops: CDR1 SEHNR, CDR2 FQNEAQ (reference sequence). V was shortened by 1 base and J by 9 bases, with 7 bases between the two germline ends. CDR3 in amino acids: CASSLVGGEQFF. As DNA, the CDR3 is TGTGCCAGCAGCTTAGTGGGCGGTGAGCAGTTCTTC.

The V and J genes are TRBV29-1 and TRBJ2-6; tentatively, D is TRBD1 (5 bases). This CDR3 is 14 amino acids long. Germline lookup yields CDR1 SQVTM and CDR2 ANQGSEA. Trimming stripped 6 bases from V and 0 bases from J, with 9 bases between. The CDR3 sequence: CSVGDSSGANVLTF. CDR3 nucleotides: TGCAGCGTCGGAGACAGCTCTGGGGCCAACGTCCTGACTTTC. Variable domain in full (rest from reference TRBV29-1 and TRBJ2-6): SAVISQKPSRDICQRGTSLTIQCQVDSQVTMMFWYRQQPGQSLTLIATANQGSEATYESGFVIDKFPISRPNLTFSTLTVSNMSPEDSSIYLCSVGDSSGANVLTFGAGSRLTVL.

V gene TRBV4-1 combines with J gene TRBJ1-2; tentative D call: TRBD1 (5 bases). Germline-derived CDR1 and CDR2 are MGHRA and YSYEKL. CDR3 size: 14 residues. Trimming stripped 4 bases from V and 2 bases from J, with 11 bases between. CDR3 sequence: CASSRPGRNYGYTF. The DNA for the CDR3 is TGCGCCAGCAGCCGACCGGGACGGAACTATGGCTACACCTTC.

The chain has TRBV29-1 and TRBJ1-2, with TRBD1 matching 7 bases. Losses at the gene ends were 5 bases for V and 5 bases for J; bases not matched to a gene: 8. The CDR3 length is 13 residues. Germline values: CDR1 SQVTM, CDR2 ANQGSEA. CDR3: CSVLLQGRYGYTF. The CDR3 coding sequence is TGCAGCGTTCTCTTACAGGGGAGGTATGGCTACACCTTC.

The V gene is TRBV7-2, the J gene TRBJ2-5; D is undetermined. CDR3 size: 12 residues. Germline loops: CDR1 SGHTA, CDR2 FQGNSA. V was pared by 5 bases and J by 5 bases, with 9 bases between. The CDR3 DNA follows: TGTGCCAGCAGCGAGAACCGGGAGACCCAGTACTTC. Translation: CASSENRETQYF.

The chain is built from TRBV5-4 and TRBJ2-3, with D possibly TRBD1 on 6 matching bases. Per the germline V gene, CDR1 is SGHNT and CDR2 is YYREEE (reference sequence). The V end lost 5 bases, the J end lost 3 bases, and 16 bases lay between the germline ends. The CDR3 runs to 15 residues. DNA for the CDR3: TGTGCCAGCAGTTACCAGGCCAGGGGTACAGATACGCAGTATTTT. Translated: CASSYQARGTDTQYF.

V is TRBV18 and J is TRBJ2-3; no clear D. V was cut by 3 bases and J by 4 bases, with 11 bases left in between. Germline lookup yields CDR1 KGHSH and CDR2 LQKENI. The CDR3 sequence is 14 residues long. CDR3 loop: CASSPPSRADTQYF. Here the CDR3 DNA reads TGTGCCAGCTCACCCCCTTCTCGGGCAGATACGCAGTATTTT.

The chain recombines TRBV30 with TRBJ1-1, with D tentatively TRBD1 (5 bases). The germline V and J ends were trimmed by 2 bases and 8 bases, with 12 bases remaining between them. This CDR3 comprises 12 residues. Per the germline V gene, CDR1 is GTSNPN and CDR2 is SVGIG (reference sequence). The CDR3 protein is CAWSRYEGEAFF. The CDR3 DNA is TGTGCCTGGAGTCGGTATGAGGGGGAAGCTTTCTTT.

This sequence joins TRBV5-6 and TRBJ2-6; maybe TRBD1 (5 bases). From germline, CDR1 is SGHDT and CDR2 YYEEEE. V lost 0 bases and J 1 base, leaving 5 bases between the germline ends. This CDR3 has 15 amino acids. The CDR3: CASSLEGSGANVLTF. CDR3 nucleotides: TGTGCCAGCAGCTTGGAGGGGTCTGGGGCCAACGTCCTGACTTTC.

The chain carries TRBV28 and TRBJ1-6; 7 bases fit TRBD1. Germline lookup yields CDR1 MDHEN and CDR2 SYDVKM. V lost 3 bases to trimming and J lost 7 bases; unmatched junction nucleotides: 12. This CDR3 has 17 residues. The CDR3 here is CASSLPPTGNPNSPLHF. The CDR3, as DNA: TGTGCCAGCAGTTTGCCACCGACAGGGAATCCAAATTCACCCCTCCACTTT.

This chain uses TRBV6-5 with TRBJ2-5, with 12 positions matching TRBD2. Trimming removed 6 bases from V and 4 bases from J; junction bases left unmatched: 6. Germline values: CDR1 MNHEY, CDR2 SVGAGI. This CDR3 comprises 15 residues. CDR3 region: CASRALAGGRETQYF. The CDR3, as DNA: TGTGCCAGCAGGGCACTAGCGGGGGGCAGAGAGACCCAGTACTTC.

The rearrangement uses TRBV25-1 and TRBJ1-4; maybe TRBD1 (5 bases). V was shortened by 4 bases and J by 10 bases, with 19 bases between the two germline ends. Looked up from germline, CDR1 is MGHDK and CDR2 is SYGVNS. This CDR3 is built from 15 residues. CDR3 loop: CASSAGTTMRGKLFF. The CDR3 DNA reads as TGTGCCAGCAGTGCCGGGACGACCATGCGGGGAAAACTGTTTTTT.

V gene TRBV30 combines with J gene TRBJ1-2; D perhaps matches TRBD1 (5 bases). The CDR3 contains 15 residues. Trimming left V 2 bases short and J 0 bases short, with 13 bases between. The germline CDR1 and CDR2 sequences are GTSNPN and SVGIG (reference sequence). The CDR3 nucleotides read TGTGCCTGGAGTTGGGCCGGGGCGGCTAACTATGGCTACACCTTC. This translates into CAWSWAGAANYGYTF.